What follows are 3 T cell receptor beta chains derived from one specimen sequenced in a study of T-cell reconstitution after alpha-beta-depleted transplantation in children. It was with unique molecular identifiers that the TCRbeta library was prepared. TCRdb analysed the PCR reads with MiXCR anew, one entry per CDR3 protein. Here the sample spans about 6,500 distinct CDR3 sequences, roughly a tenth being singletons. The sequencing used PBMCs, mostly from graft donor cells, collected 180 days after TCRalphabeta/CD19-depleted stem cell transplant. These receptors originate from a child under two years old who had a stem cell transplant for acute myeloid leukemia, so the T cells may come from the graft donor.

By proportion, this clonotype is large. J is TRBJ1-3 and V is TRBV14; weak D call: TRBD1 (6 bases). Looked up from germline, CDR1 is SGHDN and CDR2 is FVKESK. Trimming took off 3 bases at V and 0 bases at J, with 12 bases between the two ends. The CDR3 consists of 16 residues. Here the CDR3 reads CASSQIGQHSGNTIYF. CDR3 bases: TGTGCCAGCAGCCAGATCGGACAGCACTCTGGAAACACCATATATTTT.

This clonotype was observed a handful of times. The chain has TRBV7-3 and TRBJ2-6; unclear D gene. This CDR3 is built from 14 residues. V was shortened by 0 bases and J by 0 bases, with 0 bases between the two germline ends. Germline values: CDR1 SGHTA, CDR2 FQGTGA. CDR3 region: CASSLTSGANVLTF. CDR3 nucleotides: TGTGCCAGCAGCTTAACCTCTGGGGCCAACGTCCTGACTTTC. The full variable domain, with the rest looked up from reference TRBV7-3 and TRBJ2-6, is GAGVSQTPSNKVTEKGKYVELRCDPISGHTALYWYRQSLGQGPEFLIYFQGTGAADDSGLPNDRFFAVRPEGSVSTLKIQRTERGDSAVYLCASSLTSGANVLTFGAGSRLTVL.

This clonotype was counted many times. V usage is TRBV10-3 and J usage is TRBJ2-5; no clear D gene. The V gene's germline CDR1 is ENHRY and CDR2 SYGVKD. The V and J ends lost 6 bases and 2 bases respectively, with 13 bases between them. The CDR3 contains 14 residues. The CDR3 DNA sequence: TGTGCCATCAGCCGAGGCACAGATCAAGAGACCCAGTACTTC. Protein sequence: CAISRGTDQETQYF.